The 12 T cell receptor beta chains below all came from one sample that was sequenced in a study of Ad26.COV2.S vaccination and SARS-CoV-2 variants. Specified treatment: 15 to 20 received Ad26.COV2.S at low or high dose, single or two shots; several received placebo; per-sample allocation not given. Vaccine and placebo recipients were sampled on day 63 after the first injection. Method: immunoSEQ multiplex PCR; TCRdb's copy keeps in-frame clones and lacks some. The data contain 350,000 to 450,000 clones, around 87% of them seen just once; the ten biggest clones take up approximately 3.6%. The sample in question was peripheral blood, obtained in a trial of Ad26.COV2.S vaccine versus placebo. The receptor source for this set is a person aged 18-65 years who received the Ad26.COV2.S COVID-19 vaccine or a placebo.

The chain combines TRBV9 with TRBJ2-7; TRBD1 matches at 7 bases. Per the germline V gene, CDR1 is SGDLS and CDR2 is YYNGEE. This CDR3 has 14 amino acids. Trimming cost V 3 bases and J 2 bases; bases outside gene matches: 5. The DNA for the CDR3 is TGTGCCAGCAGCGACGAAGGGGGCACCTACGAGCAGTACTTC. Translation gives CASSDEGGTYEQYF.

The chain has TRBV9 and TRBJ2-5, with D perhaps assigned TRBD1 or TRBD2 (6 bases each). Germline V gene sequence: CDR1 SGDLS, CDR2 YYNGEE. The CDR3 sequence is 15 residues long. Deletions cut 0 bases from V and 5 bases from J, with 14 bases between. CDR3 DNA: TGTGCCAGCAGCGTAGCACCCCGGAGGGGGGAGACCCAGTACTTC. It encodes CASSVAPRRGETQYF.

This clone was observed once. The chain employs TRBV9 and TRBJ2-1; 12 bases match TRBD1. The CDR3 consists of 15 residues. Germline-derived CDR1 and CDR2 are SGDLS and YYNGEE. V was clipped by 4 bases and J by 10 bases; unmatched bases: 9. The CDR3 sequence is CASSRTGTGGDEQFF. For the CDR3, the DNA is TGTGCCAGCAGCAGAACCGGGACAGGGGGCGACGAGCAGTTCTTC.

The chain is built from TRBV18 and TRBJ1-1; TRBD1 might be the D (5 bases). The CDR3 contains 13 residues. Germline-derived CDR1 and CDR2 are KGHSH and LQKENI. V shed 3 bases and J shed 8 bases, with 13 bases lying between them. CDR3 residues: CASSPVGDREAFF. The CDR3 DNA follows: TGTGCCAGCTCACCGGTCGGGGACCGCGAAGCTTTCTTT.

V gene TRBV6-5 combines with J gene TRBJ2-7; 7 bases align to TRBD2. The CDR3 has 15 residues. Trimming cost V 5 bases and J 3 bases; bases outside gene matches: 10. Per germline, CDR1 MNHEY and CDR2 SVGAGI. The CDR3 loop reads CASSTLGGGNYEQYF. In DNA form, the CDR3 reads TGTGCCAGCAGTACCCTGGGCGGGGGAAACTACGAGCAGTACTTC.

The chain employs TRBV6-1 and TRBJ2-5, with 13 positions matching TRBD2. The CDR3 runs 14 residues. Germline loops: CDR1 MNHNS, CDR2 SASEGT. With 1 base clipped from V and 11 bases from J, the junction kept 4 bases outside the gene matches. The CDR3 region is CASSEGLAGGGQYF. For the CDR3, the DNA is TGTGCCAGCAGTGAAGGACTAGCGGGGGGAGGTCAGTACTTC.

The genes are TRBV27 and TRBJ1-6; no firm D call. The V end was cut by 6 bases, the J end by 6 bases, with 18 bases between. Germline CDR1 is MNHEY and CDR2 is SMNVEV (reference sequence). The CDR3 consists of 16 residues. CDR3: CASRPLSDGRNSPLHF. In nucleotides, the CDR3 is TGTGCCAGCAGGCCTTTATCGGACGGACGTAATTCACCCCTCCACTTT.

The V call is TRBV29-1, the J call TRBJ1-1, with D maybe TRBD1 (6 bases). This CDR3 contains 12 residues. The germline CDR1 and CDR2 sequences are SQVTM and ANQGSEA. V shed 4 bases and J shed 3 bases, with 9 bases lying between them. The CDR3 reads CSVGGHDTEAFF. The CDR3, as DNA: TGCAGCGTTGGGGGGCACGACACTGAAGCTTTCTTT.

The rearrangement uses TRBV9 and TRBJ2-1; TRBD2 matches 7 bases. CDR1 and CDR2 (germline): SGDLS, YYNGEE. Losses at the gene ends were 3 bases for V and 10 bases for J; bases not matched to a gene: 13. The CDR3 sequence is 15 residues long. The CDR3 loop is CASSARTSGSSEQFF. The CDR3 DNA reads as TGTGCCAGCAGCGCCCGGACTAGTGGTTCATCCGAGCAGTTCTTC.

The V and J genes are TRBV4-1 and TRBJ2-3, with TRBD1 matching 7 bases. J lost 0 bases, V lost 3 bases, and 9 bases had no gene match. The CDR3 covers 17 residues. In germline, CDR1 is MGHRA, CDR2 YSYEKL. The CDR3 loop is CASSHADGQVSTDTQYF. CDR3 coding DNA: TGCGCCAGCAGCCATGCCGACGGACAGGTTAGCACAGATACGCAGTATTTT.

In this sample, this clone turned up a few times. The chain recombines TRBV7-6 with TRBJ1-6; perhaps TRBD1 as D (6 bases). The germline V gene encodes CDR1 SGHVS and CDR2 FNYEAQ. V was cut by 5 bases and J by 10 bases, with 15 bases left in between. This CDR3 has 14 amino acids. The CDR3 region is CASSVTGIGSPLHF. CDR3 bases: TGTGCCAGCAGCGTTACAGGGATCGGGTCACCCCTCCACTTT.

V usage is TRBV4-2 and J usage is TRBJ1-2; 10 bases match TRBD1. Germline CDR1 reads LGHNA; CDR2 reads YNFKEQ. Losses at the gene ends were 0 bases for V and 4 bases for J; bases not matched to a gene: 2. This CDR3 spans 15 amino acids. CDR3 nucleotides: TGTGCCAGCAGCCAAGACCGGACAGGGGGCTATGGCTACACCTTC. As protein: CASSQDRTGGYGYTF.